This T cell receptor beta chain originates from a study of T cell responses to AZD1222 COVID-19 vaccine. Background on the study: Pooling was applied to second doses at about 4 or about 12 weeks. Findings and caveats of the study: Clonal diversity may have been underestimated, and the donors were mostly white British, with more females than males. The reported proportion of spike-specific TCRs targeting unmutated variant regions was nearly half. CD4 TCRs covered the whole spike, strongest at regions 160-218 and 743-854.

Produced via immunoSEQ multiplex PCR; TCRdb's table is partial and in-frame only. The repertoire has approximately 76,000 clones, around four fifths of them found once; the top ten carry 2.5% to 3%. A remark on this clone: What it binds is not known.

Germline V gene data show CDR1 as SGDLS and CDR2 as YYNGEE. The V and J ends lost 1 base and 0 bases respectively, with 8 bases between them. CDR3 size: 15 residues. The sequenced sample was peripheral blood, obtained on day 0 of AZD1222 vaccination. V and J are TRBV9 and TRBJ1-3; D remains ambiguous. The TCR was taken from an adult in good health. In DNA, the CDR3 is TGTGCCAGCAGCGTACTACCGTTCTCTGGAAACACCATATATTTT. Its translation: CASSVLPFSGNTIYF.